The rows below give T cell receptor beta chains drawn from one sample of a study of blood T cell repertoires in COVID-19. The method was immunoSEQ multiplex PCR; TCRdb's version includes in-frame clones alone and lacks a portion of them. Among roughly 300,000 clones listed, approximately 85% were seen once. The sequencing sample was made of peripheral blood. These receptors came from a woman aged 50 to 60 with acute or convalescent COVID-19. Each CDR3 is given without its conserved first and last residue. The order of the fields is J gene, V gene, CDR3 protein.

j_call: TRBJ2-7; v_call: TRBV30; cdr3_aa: AWSTLTKTLNRPH
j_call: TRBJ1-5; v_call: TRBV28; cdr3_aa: ASSRRGTGRDQPQH
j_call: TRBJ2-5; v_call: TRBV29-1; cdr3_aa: SVSSSGSGETQY
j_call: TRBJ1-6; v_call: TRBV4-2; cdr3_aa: ASSQEGHHNSPLH
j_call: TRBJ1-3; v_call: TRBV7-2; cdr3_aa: ASSYLERGNTIY
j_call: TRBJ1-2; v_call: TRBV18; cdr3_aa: ASSPLPQMDYGYT
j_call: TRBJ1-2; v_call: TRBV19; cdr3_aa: ASSLPPQGGNYGYT
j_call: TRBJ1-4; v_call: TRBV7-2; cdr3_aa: ASSLPPAINEKLF
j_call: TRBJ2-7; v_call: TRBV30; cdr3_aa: AWTSSGISEQY
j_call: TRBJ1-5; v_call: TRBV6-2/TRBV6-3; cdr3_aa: ASSYGQTNQPQH
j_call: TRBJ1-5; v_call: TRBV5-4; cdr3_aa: ASSQNTGSGNQPQH
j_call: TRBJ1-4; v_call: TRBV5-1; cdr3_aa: ASSLVEGNEKLF